Below, 21 T cell receptor beta chains from the same sample are listed, as sequenced in a study of naive and memory T cell subsets. Adult healthy volunteers gave 2.5 ml peripheral blood for whole-blood RNA. For blood and skin samples, reverse transcription used TCR alpha and beta constant primers. One entry per CDR3 protein, called by TCRdb with MiXCR from the 5' RACE reads. The repertoire holds 20,000 to 25,000 distinct CDR3 sequences, with less than 5% as singletons. Source of these receptors: a male donor in good health.

This clonotype was observed at least ten times. The chain has TRBV10-3 and TRBJ2-7, with no clear D. Germline-derived CDR1 and CDR2 are ENHRY and SYGVKD. The CDR3 extends over 14 amino acids. V lost 4 bases and J lost 2, with 12 bases in between. CDR3 sequence (DNA): TGTGCCATCAGTGCTGGACCGGCTCCCTACGAGCAGTACTTC. Amino acids: CAISAGPAPYEQYF.

Ten or more counts support this clonotype. V gene TRBV6-6 combines with J gene TRBJ2-2; 7 positions match TRBD2. The CDR3 consists of 15 residues. Trimming cost V 7 bases and J 7 bases; bases outside gene matches: 12. Germline V gives CDR1 MNHNY, CDR2 SVGAGI (reference sequence). CDR3: CASTTRTSVVGELFF. CDR3 bases: TGTGCCAGCACCACGCGAACTAGCGTTGTCGGGGAGCTGTTTTTT.

This clonotype showed up many times. The chain links TRBV4-1 to TRBJ2-7; D not resolved. The CDR3 contains 15 residues. V was pared by 2 bases and J by 3 bases, with 14 bases between. Germline values: CDR1 MGHRA, CDR2 YSYEKL. CDR3 sequence: CASSQLSSQNYEQYF. The CDR3 coding sequence is TGCGCCAGCAGCCAACTCTCGTCACAGAACTACGAGCAGTACTTC.

This clonotype was seen at least ten times. The V call is TRBV30, the J call TRBJ2-7; tentatively, D is TRBD1 or TRBD2 (6 bases each). The CDR3 length is 16 residues. The V end lost 0 bases, the J end lost 5 bases, and 20 bases lay between the germline ends. Germline CDR1 is GTSNPN and CDR2 is SVGIG (reference sequence). The CDR3 bases are TGTGCCTGGAGTGTACCTAACGGAAAGGGGGGCCACGAGCAGTACTTC. Translating gives CAWSVPNGKGGHEQYF. The entire variable domain, with the rest obtained from reference TRBV30 and TRBJ2-7, is as follows: SQTIHQWPATLVQPVGSPLSLECTVEGTSNPNLYWYRQAAGRGLQLLFYSVGIGQISSEVPQNLSASRPQDRQFILSSKKLLLSDSGFYLCAWSVPNGKGGHEQYFGPGTRLTVT.

This clonotype was seen many times. V usage is TRBV7-2 and J usage is TRBJ2-7, with D maybe TRBD2 (6 bases). Trimming left V 1 base short and J 6 bases short, with 10 bases between. The CDR3 loop spans 13 amino acids. Germline loops: CDR1 SGHTA, CDR2 FQGNSA. The CDR3 coding sequence is TGTGCCAGCAGCTTAGGAGGAGGGGTCGAGCAGTACTTC. This sequence encodes CASSLGGGVEQYF.

This clonotype was seen a few times. Being one base from a much bigger clone, this may be a read error. The CDR3 nucleotides read TGCAGCGCCGGACAGGGGAGGGCAGATACGCAGTATTTT. Encoded protein: CSAGQGRADTQYF. This rearrangement joins TRBV29-1 to TRBJ2-3, with TRBD1 identical over 9 bases. The ends lost 7 bases at V and 4 bases at J; junction bases unmatched: 6. This CDR3 region has 13 residues. Germline loops: CDR1 SQVTM, CDR2 ANQGSEA.

This clonotype was seen many times. This sequence joins TRBV4-2 and TRBJ2-7; D is undetermined. Trimming pared 2 bases from V and 3 bases from J, leaving 11 bases between. The germline V gene has CDR1 LGHNA and CDR2 YNFKEQ. The CDR3 is 14 residues long. The CDR3 sequence: CASSQPEGYYEQYF. The CDR3 DNA follows: TGTGCCAGCAGCCAACCTGAAGGGTACTACGAGCAGTACTTC.

This clonotype was picked up many times. The V and J genes are TRBV29-1 and TRBJ1-2, with 9 bases aligning to TRBD1. The ends lost 6 bases at V and 8 bases at J; junction bases unmatched: 16. Per germline, CDR1 SQVTM and CDR2 ANQGSEA. The CDR3 runs 15 residues. CDR3 DNA sequence: TGCAGCGTCGCGGCTGGATCTGGACAGGGGTACGGCTACACCTTC. Translation gives CSVAAGSGQGYGYTF.

This clonotype was recorded at least ten times. The rearrangement joins TRBV18 to TRBJ1-1; 7 bases map to TRBD1. This CDR3 region has 21 residues. The germline V gene has CDR1 KGHSH and CDR2 LQKENI. With 1 base clipped from V and 0 bases from J, the junction kept 20 bases outside the gene matches. CDR3 in DNA: TGTGCCAGCTCACCACTCCAACCCCGACAGGGAAGGAGGTATATGAACACTGAAGCTTTCTTT. Translation: CASSPLQPRQGRRYMNTEAFF.

At least ten counts were recorded for this clonotype. V is TRBV29-1 and J is TRBJ2-7; TRBD1 might be the D (6 bases). With 6 bases removed from V and 2 bases from J, the gap between germline ends came to 11 bases. CDR1 is SQVTM, CDR2 ANQGSEA, per germline. The CDR3 is made up of 12 amino acids. Here the CDR3 DNA reads TGCAGCGTCACCCAGGGGACCTACGAGCAGTACTTC. This gives the protein CSVTQGTYEQYF.

By proportion, this clonotype is medium-sized. The chain is built from TRBV4-2 and TRBJ2-7; D is unclear. From germline, CDR1 is LGHNA and CDR2 YNFKEQ. Deletions cut 0 bases from V and 2 bases from J, with 11 bases between. CDR3 length equals 15 residues. The CDR3 loop is CASSQDQERTYEQYF. The CDR3 bases are TGTGCCAGCAGCCAAGACCAGGAGAGGACCTACGAGCAGTACTTC.

This clonotype was counted a single time. The junction shows a germline mismatch at one end, possibly a read error. This chain joins TRBV6-2 or TRBV6-3 and TRBJ1-1; D call uncertain. CDR1 is MNHEY and CDR2 is SVGEGT in the germline V gene. The length of the CDR3 is 14 residues. CDR3 in amino acids: CATSYFYPGYEAFF. The DNA for the CDR3 is TGTGCCACCAGTTACTTCTACCCGGGGTATGAAGCTTTCTTT.

This clonotype was detected many times. The rearrangement uses TRBV11-2 and TRBJ1-5, with 7 bases fitting TRBD1. The V segment lost 5 bases and the J segment 6 bases; nucleotides outside the gene matches: 1. CDR1 and CDR2 from the germline V gene are SGHAT and FQNNGV. The CDR3 consists of 12 residues. The DNA for the CDR3 is TGTGCCAGCAGCCAGGGGGGTCAGCCCCAGCATTTT. It codes for CASSQGGQPQHF.

This clonotype was detected only a few times. The chain uses TRBV11-2 and TRBJ2-5, with TRBD2 matching 8 bases. V was pared by 6 bases and J by 8 bases, with 8 bases of the junction left unmatched. The CDR3 sequence is 13 residues long. CDR1 and CDR2 from the germline V gene are SGHAT and FQNNGV. In DNA, the CDR3 is TGTGCCAGCAGAACACTAGCGGCGCCAACCCAGTACTTC. It is translated as CASRTLAAPTQYF.

This clonotype was seen many times. V and J are TRBV28 and TRBJ2-2, with D maybe TRBD1 (5 bases). The germline CDR1 and CDR2 sequences are MDHEN and SYDVKM. CDR3 length equals 13 residues. The V end lost 6 bases, the J end lost 6 bases, and 11 bases lay between the germline ends. The CDR3 spells CASRGMGPGELFF. The CDR3 DNA sequence: TGTGCCAGCAGGGGAATGGGGCCCGGGGAGCTGTTTTTT.

This clonotype has ten or more counts. This chain uses TRBV10-3 with TRBJ2-7; D gene uncertain. Germline V gives CDR1 ENHRY, CDR2 SYGVKD. This CDR3 contains 13 residues. Trimming removed 1 base from V and 2 bases from J, with 6 bases in between. CDR3 coding DNA: TGTGCCATCAGTGAGTTGGGGACCTACGAGCAGTACTTC. Residues: CAISELGTYEQYF.

By share, this clonotype counts as medium-sized (0.01 to 0.1%). The chain links TRBV29-1 to TRBJ1-1; D unclear. The CDR3 runs to 12 residues. Trimming removed 2 bases at V and 4 bases at J, with 8 bases between. Germline V gene lookup returns CDR1 SQVTM and CDR2 ANQGSEA. The CDR3 region is CSVERGGTEAFF. CDR3 sequence (DNA): TGCAGCGTTGAACGGGGAGGCACTGAAGCTTTCTTT. Full variable domain (missing parts from reference TRBV29-1 and TRBJ1-1): SAVISQKPSRDICQRGTSLTIQCQVDSQVTMMFWYRQQPGQSLTLIATANQGSEATYESGFVIDKFPISRPNLTFSTLTVSNMSPEDSSIYLCSVERGGTEAFFGQGTRLTVV.

This clonotype showed up many times. The chain employs TRBV13 and TRBJ2-5; TRBD1 matches at 10 bases. The J segment lost 4 bases and the V segment lost 5 bases, leaving 7 bases of the junction unmatched. Germline values: CDR1 PRHDT, CDR2 FYEKMQ (reference sequence). CDR3 length: 15 residues. The CDR3: CASSPRQGAGETQYF. DNA for the CDR3: TGTGCCAGCAGCCCGAGACAGGGGGCGGGAGAGACCCAGTACTTC. Complete variable domain (other parts from reference TRBV13 and TRBJ2-5): AAGVIQSPRHLIKEKRETATLKCYPIPRHDTVYWYQQGPGQDPQFLISFYEKMQSDKGSIPDRFSAQQFSDYHSELNMSSLELGDSALYFCASSPRQGAGETQYFGPGTRLLVL.

This clonotype was counted many times. The chain carries TRBV11-2 and TRBJ1-1; D unclear. Per germline, CDR1 SGHAT and CDR2 FQNNGV. This CDR3 contains 15 residues. The ends were cut back, 0 bases at V and 4 bases at J, with 12 bases in the middle. This CDR3 reads CASSLERAFSTEAFF. DNA for the CDR3: TGTGCCAGCAGCTTAGAGAGGGCATTTTCCACTGAAGCTTTCTTT.

This clonotype is judged medium-sized. This sequence joins TRBV7-3 and TRBJ2-2; TRBD2 matches at 8 bases. CDR1 and CDR2 (germline): SGHTA, FQGTGA. Unmatched junction bases numbered 15, after V lost 1 base and J lost 2 bases. The CDR3 totals 20 residues. The CDR3 DNA is TGTGCCAGCAGCTTAAAAGGAGGACTAGCAGCCGTCCAAAACACCGGGGAGCTGTTTTTT. Translated, it gives CASSLKGGLAAVQNTGELFF.

Many counts were recorded for this clonotype. V gene TRBV5-1 combines with J gene TRBJ2-7; TRBD1 might be the D (7 bases). The CDR3 loop spans 13 amino acids. Trimming removed 2 bases at V and 6 bases at J, with 12 bases between. Germline-derived CDR1 and CDR2 are SGHRS and YFSETQ. The CDR3 here is CASSLQGTGEQYF. The CDR3 DNA reads TGCGCCAGCAGCTTACAGGGGACTGGCGAGCAGTACTTC.